The sequence of this T cell receptor beta chain was determined in a study of T cell responses to AZD1222 COVID-19 vaccine. The assay was immunoSEQ multiplex PCR, and TCRdb's table has in-frame clones only and misses some. The table has around 110,000 clones, more than 75% seen once. Germline V CDR1 and CDR2: LNHNV, YYDKDF (reference sequence). The V end was cut by 1 base, the J end by 6 bases, with 16 bases between. There are 16 residues in the CDR3. The rearrangement links TRBV15 to TRBJ2-1; D is undetermined. This sequence originates from an adult in good health. The sample here was peripheral blood, taken on day 0 of AZD1222 vaccination. CDR3 loop: CATSRAGSPLGNEQFF. The CDR3 region has the DNA TGTGCCACCAGCAGAGCTGGATCCCCCCTCGGCAATGAGCAGTTCTTC.